One sample yielded the 13 T cell receptor beta chains listed below, sequenced in a study of blood T cells in healthy people across ages. It was with a sample-barcoded 5' primer and a J-beta primer mix that a second PCR of roughly 7 to 12 cycles was run. MiXCR was run by TCRdb on the 5' RACE reads, yielding one entry per CDR3 protein. Here the sample spans some 1 million distinct CDR3 sequences, around 45% being singletons. The sample consisted of blood. These receptors were obtained from a woman aged 55-70 years in good health.

In regard to this clonotype: The junction shows a germline mismatch at one end, possibly a read error. The chain joins TRBV27 to TRBJ2-1; TRBD2 matches 11 bases. This CDR3 has 16 amino acids. Germline V gene data show CDR1 as MNHEY and CDR2 as SMNVEV (reference sequence). The CDR3 reads CASSPPLAGGMDEQFF. The CDR3 DNA follows: TGTGCTAGCAGTCCACCATTAGCGGGAGGGATGGATGAGCAGTTCTTC.

This chain links TRBV19 with TRBJ2-5, with a possible D match to TRBD1 (5 bases). The assigned J gene may be wrong: the sequence end matches TRBJ2-7 better. This CDR3 is 12 amino acids long. Germline V gives CDR1 LNHDA, CDR2 SQIVND (reference sequence). CDR3 DNA sequence: TGTGCCAGTAGTAAGGGGTCTAACGAGCAGTACTTC. Its translation is CASSKGSNEQYF.

This sequence joins TRBV20-1 and TRBJ1-2; D is unresolved. The CDR3 is made up of 13 amino acids. V lost 1 base, J lost 7 bases, and 13 bases lay in between. Looked up from germline, CDR1 is DFQATT and CDR2 is SNEGSKA (reference sequence). The CDR3 DNA follows: TGCAGTGCTAGAGGCTTCCCGGAGGGTGGCTACACCTTC. Translating it yields CSARGFPEGGYTF.

The table lists this clonotype with a few counts. The chain links TRBV11-2 to TRBJ2-7; possibly TRBD2 for D (5 bases). Germline V lookup: CDR1 SGHAT, CDR2 FQNNGV. The V end was cut by 3 bases, the J end by 0 bases, with 12 bases between. The CDR3 contains 15 residues. The CDR3 sequence is CASSLSRGTSYEQYF. In DNA form, the CDR3 reads TGTGCCAGCAGCTTGTCTCGGGGTACCTCCTACGAGCAGTACTTC.

V is TRBV20-1 and J is TRBJ2-1; unclear D gene. Trimming removed 6 bases at V and 12 bases at J, with 9 bases between. Germline V lookup: CDR1 DFQATT, CDR2 SNEGSKA (reference sequence). This CDR3 spans 9 amino acids. CDR3 in DNA: TGCAGTGCGGAAATCACGCAGTTCTTC. Translation: CSAEITQFF.

The V call is TRBV6-1, the J call TRBJ2-3; no clear D gene. The CDR3 runs 15 residues. Deletions cut 1 base from V and 6 bases from J, with 14 bases between. CDR1 is MNHNS and CDR2 is SASEGT in the germline V gene. CDR3 region: CASSEETHWQDTQYF. The CDR3 DNA sequence: TGTGCCAGCAGTGAAGAGACGCATTGGCAGGATACGCAGTATTTT.

A few counts support this clonotype. This chain connects TRBV5-1 to TRBJ2-3; 10 bases line up with TRBD2. Germline loops: CDR1 SGHRS, CDR2 YFSETQ. Losses at the gene ends were 7 bases for V and 0 bases for J; bases not matched to a gene: 8. The CDR3 contains 16 residues. As DNA, the CDR3 is TGCGCCAGCCATTTTACTAGCGGGACTAGCACAGATACGCAGTATTTT. Protein sequence: CASHFTSGTSTDTQYF.

J is TRBJ2-7 and V is TRBV30; D possibly corresponds to TRBD1 (6 bases). Per the germline V gene, CDR1 is GTSNPN and CDR2 is SVGIG (reference sequence). Deletions cut 5 bases from V and 3 bases from J, with 11 bases between. This CDR3 comprises 12 residues. This chain's CDR3 is CAWRTVYYEQYF. The DNA of the CDR3 is TGTGCCTGGCGGACAGTTTACTACGAGCAGTACTTC.

This sequence joins TRBV18 and TRBJ2-1; TRBD1 is a possible D gene (6 bases). The germline CDR1 and CDR2 sequences are KGHSH and LQKENI. V was pared by 0 bases and J by 7 bases, with 10 bases between. CDR3 length: 14 amino acids. In DNA, the CDR3 is TGTGCCAGCTCACCACCACTGGGGGCGAATGAGCAGTTCTTC. Translated: CASSPPLGANEQFF.

The J gene is TRBJ2-3, the V gene TRBV9; a weak D match, TRBD2 (6 bases). Germline CDR1 is SGDLS and CDR2 is YYNGEE. The CDR3 spans 14 residues. V was clipped by 6 bases and J by 2 bases, with 13 bases between them. The DNA for the CDR3 is TGTGCCAGCAAAAGCGGGTATACCACAGATACGCAGTATTTT. Protein product: CASKSGYTTDTQYF.

This chain uses TRBV11-2 with TRBJ2-1, with D possibly TRBD2 on 6 matching bases. This CDR3 has 15 residues. Trimming cost V 3 bases and J 4 bases, with 13 bases left between them. Germline loops: CDR1 SGHAT, CDR2 FQNNGV. This chain's CDR3 is CASSFDSGKYNEQFF. In DNA, the CDR3 is TGTGCCAGCAGCTTTGATAGCGGAAAGTACAATGAGCAGTTCTTC.

The genes are TRBV20-1 and TRBJ2-5, with no clear D. V was cut by 8 bases and J by 5 bases, with 15 bases left in between. CDR1 and CDR2 (germline): DFQATT, SNEGSKA (reference sequence). The CDR3 is made up of 12 amino acids. In nucleotides, the CDR3 is TGCAGTACGAGGTTGGTCGGTGAGACCCAGTACTTC. Encoded protein: CSTRLVGETQYF.

This clonotype was counted a few times. The V call is TRBV27, the J call TRBJ2-5; D is unclear. The CDR3 sequence is 18 residues long. Germline CDR1 and CDR2: MNHEY and SMNVEV (reference sequence). The V end lost 0 bases, the J end lost 5 bases, and 22 bases lay between the germline ends. In DNA, the CDR3 is TGTGCCAGCAGTTTATCGTCGGACCCGGACCTTATCGGGGAGACCCAGTACTTC. Translating it yields CASSLSSDPDLIGETQYF.